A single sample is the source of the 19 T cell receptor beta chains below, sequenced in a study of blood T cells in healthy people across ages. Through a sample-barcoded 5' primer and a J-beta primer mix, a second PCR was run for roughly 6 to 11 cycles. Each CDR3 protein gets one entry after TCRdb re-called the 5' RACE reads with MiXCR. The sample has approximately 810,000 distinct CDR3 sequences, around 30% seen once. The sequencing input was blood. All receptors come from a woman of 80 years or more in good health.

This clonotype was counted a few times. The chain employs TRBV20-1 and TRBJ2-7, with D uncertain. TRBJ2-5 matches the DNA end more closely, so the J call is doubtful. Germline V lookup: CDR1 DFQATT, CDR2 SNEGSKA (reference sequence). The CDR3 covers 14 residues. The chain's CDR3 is CSASSGRAQETQYF. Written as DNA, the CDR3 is TGCAGTGCTAGTTCAGGAAGAGCTCAAGAGACCCAGTACTTC.

CDR3 amino acids: CASSLRGQGASTGELFF. Here the CDR3 DNA reads TGTGCCAGCAGTTTACGAGGACAGGGGGCGAGTACCGGGGAGCTGTTTTTT. V is TRBV2 and J is TRBJ2-2, with TRBD1 matching over 11 bases. The germline V gene encodes CDR1 SNHLY and CDR2 FYNNEI. The CDR3 loop spans 17 amino acids. The trim removed 5 bases at V and 5 bases at J, leaving 10 bases unmatched.

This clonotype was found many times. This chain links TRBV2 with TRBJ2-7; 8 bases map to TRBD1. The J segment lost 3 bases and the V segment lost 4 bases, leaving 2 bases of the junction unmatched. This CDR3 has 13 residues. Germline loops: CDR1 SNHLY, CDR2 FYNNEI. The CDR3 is CASSGQGIYEQYF. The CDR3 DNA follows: TGTGCCAGCAGTGGACAGGGGATCTACGAGCAGTACTTC. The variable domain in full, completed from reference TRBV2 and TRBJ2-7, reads EPEVTQTPSHQVTQMGQEVILRCVPISNHLYFYWYRQILGQKVEFLVSFYNNEISEKSEIFDDQFSVERPDGSNFTLKIRSTKLEDSAMYFCASSGQGIYEQYFGPGTRLTVT.

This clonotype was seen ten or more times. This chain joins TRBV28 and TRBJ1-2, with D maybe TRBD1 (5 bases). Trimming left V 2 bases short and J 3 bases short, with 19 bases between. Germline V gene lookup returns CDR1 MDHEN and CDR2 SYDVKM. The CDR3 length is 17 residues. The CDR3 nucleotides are TGTGCCAGCAGTTTAGGGTGGGGGTCCGGGCCTGACTATGGCTACACCTTC. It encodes CASSLGWGSGPDYGYTF.

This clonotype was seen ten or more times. The chain's CDR3 is CASSYDAGRTYEQYF. DNA of the CDR3: TGTGCCAGCAGTTACGACGCGGGGAGGACCTACGAGCAGTACTTC. The chain joins TRBV6-2 or TRBV6-3 to TRBJ2-7, with D perhaps matching TRBD2 (6 bases). Germline V gives CDR1 MNHEY, CDR2 SVGEGT. This CDR3 is built from 15 residues. Trimming took 2 bases from V and 2 from J, leaving 13 bases between them.

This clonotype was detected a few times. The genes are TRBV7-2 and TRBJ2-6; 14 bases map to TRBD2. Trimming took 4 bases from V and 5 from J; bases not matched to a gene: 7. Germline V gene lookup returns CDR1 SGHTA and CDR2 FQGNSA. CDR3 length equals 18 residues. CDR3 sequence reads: CASSSGLAGVQRANVLTF. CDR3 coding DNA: TGTGCCAGCAGCTCGGGACTAGCGGGGGTCCAGCGGGCCAACGTCCTGACTTTC.

DNA of the CDR3: TGTGCCAGCAGTTACGCCGGGGCTGCTAATGAAAAACTGTTTTTT. This gives the protein CASSYAGAANEKLFF. The chain is built from TRBV6-5 and TRBJ1-4; a weak D match, TRBD1 (5 bases). CDR1 and CDR2 from the germline V gene are MNHEY and SVGAGI. The CDR3 is 15 amino acids. The ends were cut back, 2 bases at V and 3 bases at J, with 10 bases in the middle.

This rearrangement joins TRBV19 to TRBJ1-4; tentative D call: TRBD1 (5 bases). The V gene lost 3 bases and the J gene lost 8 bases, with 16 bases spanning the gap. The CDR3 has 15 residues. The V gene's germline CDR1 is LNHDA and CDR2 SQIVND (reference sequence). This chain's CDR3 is CASSMGGRDPEKLFF. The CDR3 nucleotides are TGTGCCAGTAGTATGGGAGGCAGGGATCCCGAAAAACTGTTTTTT.

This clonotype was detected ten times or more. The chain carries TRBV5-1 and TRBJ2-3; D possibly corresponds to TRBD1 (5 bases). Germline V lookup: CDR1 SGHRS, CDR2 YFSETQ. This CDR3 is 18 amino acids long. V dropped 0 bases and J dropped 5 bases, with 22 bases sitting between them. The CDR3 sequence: CASSLGWAGPTSRDTQYF. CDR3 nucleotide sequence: TGCGCCAGCAGCTTGGGATGGGCAGGGCCTACCTCCCGAGATACGCAGTATTTT.

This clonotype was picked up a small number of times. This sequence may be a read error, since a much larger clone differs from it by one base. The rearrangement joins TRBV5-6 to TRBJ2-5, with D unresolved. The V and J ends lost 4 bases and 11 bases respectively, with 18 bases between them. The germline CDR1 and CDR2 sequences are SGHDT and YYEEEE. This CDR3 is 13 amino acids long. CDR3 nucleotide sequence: TGTGCCAGCAGCACGGACGGGCGTGGTGAGCAGTACTTC. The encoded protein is CASSTDGRGEQYF.

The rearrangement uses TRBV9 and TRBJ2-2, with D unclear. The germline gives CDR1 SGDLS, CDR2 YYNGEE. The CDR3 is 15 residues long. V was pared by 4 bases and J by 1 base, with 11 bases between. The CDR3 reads CASSPTRVNTGELFF. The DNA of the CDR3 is TGTGCCAGCAGCCCGACAAGGGTGAACACCGGGGAGCTGTTTTTT.

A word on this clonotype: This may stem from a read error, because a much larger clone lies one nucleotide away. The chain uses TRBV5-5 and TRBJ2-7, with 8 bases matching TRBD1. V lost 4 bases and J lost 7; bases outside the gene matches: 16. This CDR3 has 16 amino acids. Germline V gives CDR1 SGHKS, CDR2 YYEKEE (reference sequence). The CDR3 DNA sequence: TGTGCCAGCAGCGGGGCATGGACAACAGGGGGGAATGAGCAGTACTTC. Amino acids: CASSGAWTTGGNEQYF.

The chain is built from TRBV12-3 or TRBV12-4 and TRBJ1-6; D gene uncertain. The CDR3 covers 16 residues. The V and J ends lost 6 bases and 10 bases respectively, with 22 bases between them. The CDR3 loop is CASRTSGSRWGSPLHF. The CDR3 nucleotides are TGTGCCAGCAGAACTTCGGGGAGCAGGTGGGGATCACCCCTCCACTTT.

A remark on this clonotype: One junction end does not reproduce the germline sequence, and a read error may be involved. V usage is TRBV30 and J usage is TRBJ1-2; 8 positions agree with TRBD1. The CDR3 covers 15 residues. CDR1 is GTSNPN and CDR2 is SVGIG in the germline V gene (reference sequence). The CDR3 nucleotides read TGTGCCTTACTACATCGGACAGGGCCTAACTATGGTTACACCTTC. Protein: CALLHRTGPNYGYTF.

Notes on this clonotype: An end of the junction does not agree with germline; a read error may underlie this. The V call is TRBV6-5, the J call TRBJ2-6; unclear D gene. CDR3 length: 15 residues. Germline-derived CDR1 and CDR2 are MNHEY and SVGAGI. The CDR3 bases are TGTGCCGGCAGTTCACCGTACTCTGGGGCCAACGTCCTGACTTTC. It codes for CAGSSPYSGANVLTF.

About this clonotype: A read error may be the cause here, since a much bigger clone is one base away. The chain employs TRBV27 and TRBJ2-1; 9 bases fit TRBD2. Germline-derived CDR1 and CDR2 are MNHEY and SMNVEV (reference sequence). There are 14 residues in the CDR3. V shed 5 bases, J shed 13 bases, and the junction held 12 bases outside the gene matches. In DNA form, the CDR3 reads TGTGCCAGCAGTCCGGGACTAGCACGAGAGACCCAGTTCTTC. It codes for CASSPGLARETQFF.

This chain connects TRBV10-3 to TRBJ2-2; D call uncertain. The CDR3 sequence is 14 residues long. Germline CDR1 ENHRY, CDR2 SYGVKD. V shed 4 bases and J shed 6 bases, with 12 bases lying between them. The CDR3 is CAISGADFAGELFF. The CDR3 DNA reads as TGTGCCATCAGTGGCGCGGATTTCGCCGGGGAGCTGTTTTTT.

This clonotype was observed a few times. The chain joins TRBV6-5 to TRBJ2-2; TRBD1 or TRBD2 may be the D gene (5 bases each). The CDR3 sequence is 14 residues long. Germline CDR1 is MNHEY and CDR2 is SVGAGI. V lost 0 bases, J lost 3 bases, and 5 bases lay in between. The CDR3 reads CASSYSGDTGELFF. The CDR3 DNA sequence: TGTGCCAGCAGTTACTCGGGGGACACCGGGGAGCTGTTTTTT.

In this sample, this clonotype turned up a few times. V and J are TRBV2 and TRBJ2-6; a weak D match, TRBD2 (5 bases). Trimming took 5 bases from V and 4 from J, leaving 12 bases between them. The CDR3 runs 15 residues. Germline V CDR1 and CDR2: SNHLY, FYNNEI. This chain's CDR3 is CASSIEGSGANVLTF. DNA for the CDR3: TGTGCCAGCAGTATCGAGGGCTCAGGGGCCAACGTCCTGACTTTC.